This TCR beta chain was identified in a study of regulatory T cells in long-lasting Graves disease. For the study at large: Prior antithyroid drug treatment in newly diagnosed Graves' patients lasted under 3 months. Regarding the study as a whole: In persistent patients, shared public clonotypes (around 2,500) outnumbered those in new patients (roughly 870).

The CDR3 length is 15 residues. CDR1 is MDHEN and CDR2 is SYDVKM in the germline V gene. The germline V and J ends were trimmed by 2 bases and 8 bases, with 18 bases remaining between them. This clonotype was counted ten times or more. The target antigen is unknown. Building the TCR beta libraries relied on iRepertoire HTBI primers, and CDR3 regions underwent Arm-PCR. In the source study's methods: The identification of 50 to 65 TRBV and around 15 TRBJ segments was made across samples. One entry per CDR3 protein results from TCRdb running MiXCR on the multiplex PCR reads. The V and J calls, along with clone size, are taken from TCRdb and not from the paper's own processing. The sample holds roughly 420,000 distinct CDR3 sequences, roughly 16% seen once. This sample's time point: newly diagnosed GD, antithyroid drugs for less than 3 months. RNA extracted from PBMCs served as the sequencing template.

This receptor was identified in a female donor with Graves disease. Sequencing used peripheral blood mononuclear cells (PBMCs), obtained at new diagnosis, from a patient treated with antithyroid drugs. The V and J genes are TRBV28 and TRBJ1-1; D gene uncertain. CDR3 sequence (DNA): TGTGCCAGCAGTTTACAAATTACCGGGGAAAGCGAAGCTTTCTTT. Amino acids: CASSLQITGESEAFF.